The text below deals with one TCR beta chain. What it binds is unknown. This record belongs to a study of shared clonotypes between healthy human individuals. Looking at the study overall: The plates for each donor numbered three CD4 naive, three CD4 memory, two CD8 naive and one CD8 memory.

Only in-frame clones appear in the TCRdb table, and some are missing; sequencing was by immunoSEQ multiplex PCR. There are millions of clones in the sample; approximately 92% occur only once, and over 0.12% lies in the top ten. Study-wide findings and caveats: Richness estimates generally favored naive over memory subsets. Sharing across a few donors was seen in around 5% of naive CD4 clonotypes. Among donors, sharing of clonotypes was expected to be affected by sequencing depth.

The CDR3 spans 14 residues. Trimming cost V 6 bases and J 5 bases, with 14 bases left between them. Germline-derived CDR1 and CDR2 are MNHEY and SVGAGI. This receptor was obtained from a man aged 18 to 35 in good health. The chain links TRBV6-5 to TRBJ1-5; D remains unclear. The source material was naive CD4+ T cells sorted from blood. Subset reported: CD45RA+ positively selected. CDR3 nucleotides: TGTGCCAGCAGCCGCGGCGGGCCCGATCAGCCCCAGCATTTT. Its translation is CASSRGGPDQPQHF.